A selection of T cell receptor beta chains follows, all from one sample in a study of cytomegalovirus exposure and HLA in healthy donors. Generated by immunoSEQ multiplex PCR, the TCRdb table keeps only in-frame clones and is missing some. Its table lists roughly 78,000 clones. Material for sequencing was PBMCs. The receptors were sampled from a man between 35 and 55 years old in good health and CMV-seronegative. Both conserved end residues are part of each CDR3. D genes are given only for firm matches.

V gene: TRBV18; D gene: TRBD1; J gene: TRBJ2-7; CDR3 DNA: TGTGCCAGCTCACCACCCGGGACAGGGTCCTACGAGCAGTACTTC; CDR3 protein: CASSPPGTGSYEQYF
V gene: TRBV5-1; D gene: TRBD2; J gene: TRBJ2-7; CDR3 DNA: TGCGCCAGCAGCACTGAGGGACTAACCTACGAGCAGTACTTC; CDR3 protein: CASSTEGLTYEQYF
V gene: TRBV5-4; D gene: TRBD1; J gene: TRBJ1-5; CDR3 DNA: TGTGCCAGCAGCTTGGACAGGGGCGCTTATAGCAATCAGCCCCAGCATTTT; CDR3 protein: CASSLDRGAYSNQPQHF
V gene: TRBV12-2; D gene: .; J gene: TRBJ1-2; CDR3 DNA: TGTGCAAGTCGCAGAAGGGGGTTTTGTAACTATGGCTACACCTTC; CDR3 protein: CASRRRGFCNYGYTF
V gene: TRBV2; D gene: TRBD1; J gene: TRBJ1-6; CDR3 DNA: TGTGCCAGCGGACAGGGGTCCTATAATTCACCCCTCCACTTT; CDR3 protein: CASGQGSYNSPLHF
V gene: TRBV30; D gene: .; J gene: TRBJ1-6; CDR3 DNA: TGTGCCTGGAGTTCCACAGGAGGGTCCTATAATTCACCCCTCCACTTT; CDR3 protein: CAWSSTGGSYNSPLHF
V gene: TRBV18; D gene: TRBD2; J gene: TRBJ2-2; CDR3 DNA: TGTGCCAGCTCACCTCGGACTAGCGGCAACACCGGGGAGCTGTTTTTT; CDR3 protein: CASSPRTSGNTGELFF
V gene: TRBV6-6; D gene: .; J gene: TRBJ2-1; CDR3 DNA: TGTGCCAGCAGCCGACTATCCGCCCCGAATGAGCAGTTCTTC; CDR3 protein: CASSRLSAPNEQFF
V gene: TRBV6-1; D gene: .; J gene: TRBJ2-2; CDR3 DNA: TGTGCCAGCAGACCGGACAACTCGAACACCGGGGAGCTGTTTTTT; CDR3 protein: CASRPDNSNTGELFF
V gene: TRBV5-5; D gene: .; J gene: TRBJ1-3; CDR3 DNA: TGTGCCAGCAGCTTGGTGCCAGGGGAGAACACCATATATTTT; CDR3 protein: CASSLVPGENTIYF
V gene: TRBV19; D gene: TRBD1; J gene: TRBJ1-1; CDR3 DNA: TGTGCCAGTAGTATAAGCGAGACAGGGACTGAAGCTTTCTTT; CDR3 protein: CASSISETGTEAFF
V gene: TRBV9; D gene: .; J gene: TRBJ2-1; CDR3 DNA: TGTGCCAGCAGCGTAGTAGAGGGCTACAATGAGCAGTTCTTC; CDR3 protein: CASSVVEGYNEQFF
V gene: TRBV18; D gene: .; J gene: TRBJ2-1; CDR3 DNA: TGTGCCAGCTCACCACGTAGGTCTAGTGGGTACAATGAGCAGTTCTTC; CDR3 protein: CASSPRRSSGYNEQFF
V gene: TRBV5-6; D gene: .; J gene: TRBJ2-1; CDR3 DNA: TGTGCCAGCACCTCTGTGAGCTCCTACAATGAGCAGTTCTTC; CDR3 protein: CASTSVSSYNEQFF
V gene: TRBV7-8; D gene: .; J gene: TRBJ1-5; CDR3 DNA: TGTGCCAGCAGCTCCCTAATGAAGACAGAGATTAATCAGCCCCAGCATTTT; CDR3 protein: CASSSLMKTEINQPQHF
V gene: TRBV5-1; D gene: TRBD2; J gene: TRBJ2-7; CDR3 DNA: TGCGCCAGCAGCTTGGGGCTAGCGGACTCCTACGAGCAGTACTTC; CDR3 protein: CASSLGLADSYEQYF
V gene: TRBV28; D gene: .; J gene: TRBJ1-1; CDR3 DNA: TGTGCCAGCAGTCTCAGGGGAAGGAACACTGAAGCTTTCTTT; CDR3 protein: CASSLRGRNTEAFF
V gene: TRBV6-5; D gene: TRBD2; J gene: TRBJ2-5; CDR3 DNA: TGTGCCAGCAGTTATGGGGCGGGAGTCGGGGAGACCCAGTACTTC; CDR3 protein: CASSYGAGVGETQYF
V gene: TRBV6-4; D gene: TRBD1; J gene: TRBJ1-5; CDR3 DNA: TGTGCCACCTCGACAGGGAGCAATCAGCCCCAGCATTTT; CDR3 protein: CATSTGSNQPQHF
V gene: TRBV10-1; D gene: TRBD1; J gene: TRBJ2-3; CDR3 DNA: TGCGCCAGCAGTGAGTTCTTTGTATGGACAGGGAAGGGTGGAGATAGAGATACGCAGTATTTT; CDR3 protein: CASSEFFVWTGKGGDRDTQYF
V gene: TRBV7-8; D gene: TRBD1; J gene: TRBJ1-4; CDR3 DNA: TGTGCCAGCAGCCGAGACAGGGTCGGGGGAAAACTGTTTTTT; CDR3 protein: CASSRDRVGGKLFF
V gene: TRBV30; D gene: TRBD1; J gene: TRBJ2-1; CDR3 DNA: TGTGCCAAGGACAGGGGCTCCTACAATGAGCAGTTCTTC; CDR3 protein: CAKDRGSYNEQFF
V gene: TRBV5-1; D gene: TRBD1; J gene: TRBJ1-2; CDR3 DNA: TGCGCCAGCAGCCTGGGACAGGGAGACTATGGCTACACCTTC; CDR3 protein: CASSLGQGDYGYTF
V gene: TRBV27; D gene: TRBD2; J gene: TRBJ2-1; CDR3 DNA: TGTGCCAGCACATTGGTTATGGCTAGCGGTTACAATGAGCAGTTCTTC; CDR3 protein: CASTLVMASGYNEQFF
V gene: TRBV5-6; D gene: .; J gene: TRBJ2-5; CDR3 DNA: TGTGCCAGCAGCCGGCGACTTGCTGGGGAGACCCAGTACTTC; CDR3 protein: CASSRRLAGETQYF
V gene: TRBV6-4; D gene: .; J gene: TRBJ2-2; CDR3 DNA: TGTGCCAGCAGTGAATGGGGAAAACAGGGGAACACCGGGGAGCTGTTTTTT; CDR3 protein: CASSEWGKQGNTGELFF
V gene: TRBV30; D gene: .; J gene: TRBJ2-6; CDR3 DNA: TGTGCCGCAAGACAGCGCGCTGTCCCTGGGGCCAACGTCCTGACTTTC; CDR3 protein: CAARQRAVPGANVLTF
V gene: TRBV19; D gene: TRBD1; J gene: TRBJ1-1; CDR3 DNA: TGTGCCAGTAGTATAGGGGACAGGGACTTTGCTGAAGCTTTCTTT; CDR3 protein: CASSIGDRDFAEAFF
V gene: TRBV6-5; D gene: .; J gene: TRBJ2-2; CDR3 DNA: TGTGCCAGCAGTTACCAGCCACTAAATGCCGGGGAGCTGTTTTTT; CDR3 protein: CASSYQPLNAGELFF
V gene: TRBV15; D gene: TRBD2; J gene: TRBJ2-1; CDR3 DNA: TGTGCCACCAGCAGGCCTAGCGGGAGTACCCACAATGAGCAGTTCTTC; CDR3 protein: CATSRPSGSTHNEQFF
V gene: TRBV6-5; D gene: .; J gene: TRBJ2-1; CDR3 DNA: TGTGCCAGCAGAGGGGGGGTCTACAATGAGCAGTTCTTC; CDR3 protein: CASRGGVYNEQFF
V gene: TRBV10-2; D gene: TRBD2; J gene: TRBJ2-7; CDR3 DNA: TGCGCCAGCAGTGACAGGGAGGGGATCTACGAGCAGTACTTC; CDR3 protein: CASSDREGIYEQYF
V gene: TRBV20-1; D gene: .; J gene: TRBJ1-1; CDR3 DNA: TGCAGTGCTGTGAGGAGCACTGAAGCTTTCTTT; CDR3 protein: CSAVRSTEAFF
V gene: TRBV6-4; D gene: .; J gene: TRBJ1-1; CDR3 DNA: TGTGCCAGCAGTGAGGCGGGGGGTTTAACTGAAGCTTTCTTT; CDR3 protein: CASSEAGGLTEAFF
V gene: TRBV7-2; D gene: TRBD1; J gene: TRBJ1-3; CDR3 DNA: TGTGCCAGCAGCCCTTGGGACAGAAAATTCTCTGGAAACACCATATATTTT; CDR3 protein: CASSPWDRKFSGNTIYF
V gene: TRBV21-1; D gene: .; J gene: TRBJ2-5; CDR3 DNA: TGTGCCAGCACCAAGACAGGGTCAGAGACCCAGTACTTC; CDR3 protein: CASTKTGSETQYF
V gene: TRBV10-3; D gene: TRBD1; J gene: TRBJ2-7; CDR3 DNA: TGTGCCACAAGGGATCCGGGACAGGGCTACCACGAGCAGTACTTC; CDR3 protein: CATRDPGQGYHEQYF
V gene: TRBV9; D gene: .; J gene: TRBJ2-7; CDR3 DNA: TGTGCCAGCAGCGCCGGACAGAGCTACGAGCAGTACTTC; CDR3 protein: CASSAGQSYEQYF
V gene: TRBV6-4; D gene: TRBD2; J gene: TRBJ2-5; CDR3 DNA: TGTGCCAGCAGTGACTCGGCCATTAGCGGGGCACGAGGGACCCAGTACTTC; CDR3 protein: CASSDSAISGARGTQYF
V gene: TRBV5-6; D gene: .; J gene: TRBJ1-3; CDR3 DNA: TGTGCCAGCAGCTCCCTTGAGTCTGGAAACACCATATATTTT; CDR3 protein: CASSSLESGNTIYF
V gene: TRBV28; D gene: TRBD2; J gene: TRBJ2-4; CDR3 DNA: TGTGCCAGCAGTTTACCACCCGCGGGACTAGCGGGAGGAGGCATTCAGTACTTC; CDR3 protein: CASSLPPAGLAGGGIQYF
V gene: TRBV10-1; D gene: TRBD1; J gene: TRBJ2-4; CDR3 DNA: TGCGCCAGCAGTGAGGGGGACAGGGGGGTGATTTCCCTAGCCAAAAACATTCAGTACTTC; CDR3 protein: CASSEGDRGVISLAKNIQYF
V gene: TRBV28; D gene: .; J gene: TRBJ2-6; CDR3 DNA: TGTGCCAGCAGTTTTGATCGAGTTTTTTTGTCCTTTGGGGCCAACGTCCTGACTTTC; CDR3 protein: CASSFDRVFLSFGANVLTF
V gene: TRBV5-1; D gene: .; J gene: TRBJ1-1; CDR3 DNA: TGCGCCAGCAGCTTGTCCCAGAACAGGGCCACTGAAGCTTTCTTT; CDR3 protein: CASSLSQNRATEAFF
V gene: TRBV5-1; D gene: TRBD2; J gene: TRBJ2-5; CDR3 DNA: TGCGCCAGCAGCCAGGGACTAGCGGGGACCCAGTACTTC; CDR3 protein: CASSQGLAGTQYF
V gene: TRBV18; D gene: TRBD2; J gene: TRBJ2-5; CDR3 DNA: TGTGCCAGCTCACCACCGGGGGGGGAGACCCAGTACTTC; CDR3 protein: CASSPPGGETQYF
V gene: TRBV6-6; D gene: TRBD1; J gene: TRBJ2-2; CDR3 DNA: TGTGCCAGCAACCGACAGGGGAACACCGGGGAGCTGTTTTTT; CDR3 protein: CASNRQGNTGELFF
V gene: TRBV19; D gene: .; J gene: TRBJ1-1; CDR3 DNA: TGTGCCAGTAGTAGAGAACAGGGAATCACTGAAGCTTTCTTT; CDR3 protein: CASSREQGITEAFF
V gene: TRBV7-8; D gene: .; J gene: TRBJ1-5; CDR3 DNA: TGTGCCAGCAGTCTCCTGGGAGACAGCAATCAGCCCCAGCATTTT; CDR3 protein: CASSLLGDSNQPQHF
V gene: TRBV28; D gene: .; J gene: TRBJ2-7; CDR3 DNA: TGTGCCAGCAGTTTAGCGGGGATCTACGAGCAGTACTTC; CDR3 protein: CASSLAGIYEQYF
V gene: TRBV25-1; D gene: .; J gene: TRBJ2-1; CDR3 DNA: TGTGCCAGCGGACTAACGGGGGTTGAGCAGTTCTTC; CDR3 protein: CASGLTGVEQFF
V gene: TRBV4-2; D gene: .; J gene: TRBJ1-5; CDR3 DNA: TGTGCCAGCAGCCCCAGGGCGCGCAATCAGCCCCAGCATTTT; CDR3 protein: CASSPRARNQPQHF
V gene: TRBV14; D gene: .; J gene: TRBJ1-6; CDR3 DNA: TGTGCCAGCAGCCAAGTTCAGGGGTCTTCACCCCTCCACTTT; CDR3 protein: CASSQVQGSSPLHF
V gene: TRBV6-5; D gene: TRBD1; J gene: TRBJ1-4; CDR3 DNA: TGTGCCAGCAGCGACAGGGCGTCTAATGAAAAACTGTTTTTT; CDR3 protein: CASSDRASNEKLFF